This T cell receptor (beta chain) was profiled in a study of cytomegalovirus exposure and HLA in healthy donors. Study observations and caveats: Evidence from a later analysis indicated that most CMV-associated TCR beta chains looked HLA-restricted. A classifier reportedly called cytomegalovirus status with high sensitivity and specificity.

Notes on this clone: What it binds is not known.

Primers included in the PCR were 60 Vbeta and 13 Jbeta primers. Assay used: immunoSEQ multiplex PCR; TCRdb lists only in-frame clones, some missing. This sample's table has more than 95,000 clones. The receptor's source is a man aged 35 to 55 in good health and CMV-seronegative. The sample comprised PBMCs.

DNA of the CDR3: TGTGCCAGCAGCTATTACACAGATACGCAGTATTTT. It yields the protein CASSYYTDTQYF. The chain links TRBV7-2 to TRBJ2-3; D unresolved. This CDR3 has 12 residues. V lost 4 bases and J lost 2, with 4 bases in between. CDR1 and CDR2 (germline): SGHTA, FQGNSA.